The present T cell receptor beta chain was sequenced within a study of T cells in tumors and immune-related adverse events (dated by TCRdb to the early 2020s). The germline V gene supplies CDR1 ENHRY and CDR2 SYGVKD. The CDR3 contains 15 residues, cysteine and phenylalanine counted. The kept DNA is CDR3 alone, 45 bases in frame from the first base. Relative to germline, V is 0 bases shorter and J is 4 bases shorter, with 9 bases between their ends. The intended sense of this specimen's treatment or condition label: nivolumab (PD-1 blockade) given before sampling. The DNeasy Blood and Tissue Kit was used to extract DNA from formalin-fixed paraffin-embedded specimens. The TCR beta locus was amplified and sequenced with the immunoSEQ assay, yielding bulk TCR Vbeta CDR3 data. The study's processing was this. Non-productive CDR3s, sequences shorter than 7 amino acids, and those not starting with C or ending with F/W were excluded. Analysis was limited to specimens with at least 1000 reads, and clonotypes were defined at the amino acid level. Clonality was calculated as 1 minus Pielou's evenness. Library sizes were equalized by abundance-weighted random subsampling with replacement, repeated 100 times to report 95% confidence intervals. The Morisita overlap index was used to quantify repertoire overlap, and for each specimen the top 40 clones were checked for overlap with the irAE. TCRdb holds this immuneACCESS table with in-frame rearrangements only. Some clones are missing; in checked studies, unresolved V genes explain under half, and the rest has no known cause. V and J calls and clone size are copied from that table; D and trimming were computed from the DNA. Within this sample are 7,900 or so clones, with roughly 94% of them counted one time only. The leading ten clones occupy 2.2% of the sample.

Concerning this clone: Its antigen remains unidentified. Base-call qualities are not available, and no considerably larger clone is one nucleotide away.

The TCR originated in a female donor with metastatic renal cell carcinoma. Here the chain combines TRBV10-3 and TRBJ2-2; no confident D gene assignment can be made. The sequencing used lymph node tissue, collected from a patient treated with anti-PD-1 therapy. The CDR3 is CAISESKTFTGELFF. The DNA sequence is TGTGCCATCAGTGAGTCAAAGACCTTCACCGGGGAGCTGTTTTTT.